Below, 29 T cell receptor beta chains from the same sample are listed, as sequenced in a study of STAT5B mutations in CD4+ large granular lymphocyte leukemia. Sequenced by immunoSEQ multiplex PCR; TCRdb stores in-frame clones only, minus some. The sample lists 37,000 or so clones, approximately 84% seen once, with just under 0.35% in the top ten. The source material was CD4+ T cells from blood buffy coats. Source of these receptors: a human donor in good health.

J is TRBJ2-2 and V is TRBV2, with D possibly TRBD1 on 6 matching bases. Germline V gene data show CDR1 as SNHLY and CDR2 as FYNNEI. The CDR3 covers 15 residues. The V end lost 4 bases, the J end lost 1 base, and 10 bases lay between the germline ends. Written as DNA, the CDR3 is TGTGCCAGCAGTGTCGACAGGTGGAACACCGGGGAGCTGTTTTTT. Translated: CASSVDRWNTGELFF.

The CDR3 region has the DNA TGTGCCAGCAGCAGGACATCGGCTTCCACAACTAATGAAAAACTGTTTTTT. Amino acid sequence: CASSRTSASTTNEKLFF. J is TRBJ1-4 and V is TRBV9, with D perhaps TRBD1 (5 bases). CDR1 is SGDLS, CDR2 YYNGEE, per germline. Trimming pared 4 bases from V and 0 bases from J, leaving 16 bases between. The CDR3 runs 17 residues.

The rearrangement links TRBV6-5 to TRBJ2-2; the match to TRBD1 covers 7 bases. The CDR3 totals 15 residues. Germline V gene sequence: CDR1 MNHEY, CDR2 SVGAGI. The V segment lost 7 bases and the J segment 5 bases; nucleotides outside the gene matches: 10. CDR3 sequence reads: CASTLHRGRTGELFF. CDR3 DNA sequence: TGTGCCAGCACCTTACACAGGGGAAGGACCGGGGAGCTGTTTTTT.

This rearrangement joins TRBV29-1 to TRBJ1-2; 8 bases are shared with TRBD1. The CDR3 sequence is 13 residues long. Germline loops: CDR1 SQVTM, CDR2 ANQGSEA. With 6 bases clipped from V and 7 bases from J, the junction kept 10 bases outside the gene matches. This CDR3 is CSVAYRGESGYTF. As DNA, the CDR3 is TGCAGCGTCGCGTACAGGGGGGAGAGTGGCTACACCTTC.

V and J are TRBV4-1 and TRBJ1-5; a possible D gene is TRBD1 (5 bases). CDR3 length equals 17 residues. CDR1 MGHRA and CDR2 YSYEKL come from the germline V gene. Trimming removed 0 bases at V and 1 base at J, with 13 bases between. The CDR3 DNA reads TGCGCCAGCAGCCAAGATGGAAATAGACAGAGCAATCAGCCCCAGCATTTT. The encoded protein is CASSQDGNRQSNQPQHF.

V is TRBV11-2 and J is TRBJ2-7; D is perhaps TRBD1 (5 bases). V gave up 1 base and J gave up 5 bases, with 15 bases separating them. CDR1 is SGHAT and CDR2 is FQNNGV in the germline V gene. This CDR3 comprises 15 residues. The CDR3 is CASSLVPGSSDEQYF. CDR3 DNA: TGTGCCAGCAGCTTAGTTCCAGGGTCAAGCGACGAGCAGTACTTC.

The chain uses TRBV27 and TRBJ1-2; D remains unclear. Germline V CDR1 and CDR2: MNHEY, SMNVEV (reference sequence). The CDR3 spans 13 residues. The V end was cut by 8 bases, the J end by 8 bases, with 18 bases between. The CDR3 protein is CASGERRTAGYTF. The CDR3, as DNA: TGTGCCAGCGGAGAGCGTCGAACAGCGGGCTACACCTTC.

The chain combines TRBV18 with TRBJ2-5; D unclear. This CDR3 has 11 residues. V lost 6 bases, J lost 7 bases, and 9 bases lay in between. Germline CDR1 KGHSH, CDR2 LQKENI. The CDR3 DNA follows: TGTGCCAGCTCCCCTCTGGGGACCCAGTACTTC. Translating it yields CASSPLGTQYF.

The rearrangement joins TRBV5-6 to TRBJ1-2, with 9 bases lining up with TRBD1. Germline values: CDR1 SGHDT, CDR2 YYEEEE. Trimming removed 1 base from V and 4 bases from J; junction bases left unmatched: 5. This CDR3 comprises 15 residues. The CDR3 DNA follows: TGTGCCAGCAGCTTGCTGGACAGGGGACCCTATGGCTACACCTTC. Translating gives CASSLLDRGPYGYTF.

This clone came up once. The rearrangement links TRBV7-9 to TRBJ1-3; D might be TRBD1 (6 bases). Trimming removed 6 bases at V and 2 bases at J, with 11 bases between. This CDR3 contains 14 residues. Germline lookup yields CDR1 SEHNR and CDR2 FQNEAQ (reference sequence). The DNA of the CDR3 is TGTGCCAGCAGGCAACAGGGACCTGGAAACACCATATATTTT. Protein sequence: CASRQQGPGNTIYF. The full variable domain, with the rest looked up from reference TRBV7-9 and TRBJ1-3, is DTGVSQNPRHKITKRGQNVTFRCDPISEHNRLYWYRQTLGQGPEFLTYFQNEAQLEKSRLLSDRFSAERPKGSFSTLEIQRTEQGDSAMYLCASRQQGPGNTIYFGEGSWLTVV.

The chain joins TRBV18 to TRBJ1-2; no clear D gene. CDR1 KGHSH and CDR2 LQKENI come from the germline V gene. This CDR3 contains 14 residues. The V and J ends lost 6 bases and 4 bases respectively, with 15 bases between them. The CDR3 protein is CASSPVRDLYGYTF. CDR3 nucleotides: TGTGCCAGCTCCCCCGTTAGAGACCTCTATGGCTACACCTTC. Together with reference TRBV18 and TRBJ1-2, the CDR3 gives the full variable domain: NAGVMQNPRHLVRRRGQEARLRCSPMKGHSHVYWYRQLPEEGLKFMVYLQKENIIDESGMPKERFSAEFPKEGPSILRIQQVVRGDSAAYFCASSPVRDLYGYTFGSGTRLTVV.

This clone was picked up one time. V usage is TRBV6-5 and J usage is TRBJ2-3; D remains unclear. V lost 6 bases and J 5 bases, leaving 9 bases between the germline ends. Germline CDR1 is MNHEY and CDR2 is SVGAGI. The CDR3 has 12 residues. The CDR3 reads CASRPSEDTQYF. The CDR3 region has the DNA TGTGCCAGCAGGCCGAGCGAAGATACGCAGTATTTT.

The rearrangement uses TRBV10-3 and TRBJ2-1; 10 nucleotides match TRBD2. The CDR3 runs 16 residues. The V gene end was trimmed by 7 bases and the J gene end by 1 base; junction bases not matched to a gene: 7. Germline assignment: CDR1 ENHRY and CDR2 SYGVKD. The CDR3 DNA is TGTGCCATCATGGCTAGCGGGAGTTTGTCCTACAATGAGCAGTTCTTC. This translates into CAIMASGSLSYNEQFF.

The gene calls are TRBV5-6 and TRBJ2-2; D gene unclear. Germline V gene lookup returns CDR1 SGHDT and CDR2 YYEEEE. The CDR3 is 11 amino acids. V gave up 2 bases and J gave up 6 bases, with 2 bases separating them. The CDR3 DNA follows: TGTGCCAGCAGCTTTCCCGGGGAGCTGTTTTTT. Amino acid sequence: CASSFPGELFF.

This chain links TRBV4-3 with TRBJ2-2; 8 bases match TRBD1. Germline V CDR1 and CDR2: LGHNA, YSLEER. The CDR3 is made up of 18 amino acids. J gave up 0 bases and V 4 bases, and 10 bases lay outside the gene matches. The CDR3 bases are TGCGCCAGCAGCCCTGTATTTGGGACAGGATCGAACACCGGGGAGCTGTTTTTT. Protein sequence: CASSPVFGTGSNTGELFF.

V usage is TRBV6-5 and J usage is TRBJ1-1, with D unresolved. The CDR3 is 12 amino acids. Per the germline V gene, CDR1 is MNHEY and CDR2 is SVGAGI. V was pared by 6 bases and J by 6 bases, with 11 bases between. CDR3 sequence: CASSLTVSEAFF. DNA for the CDR3: TGTGCCAGCAGCTTGACCGTGTCTGAAGCTTTCTTT.

This clone was seen more than once but under ten times. The V call is TRBV9, the J call TRBJ1-6; no clear D gene. The length of the CDR3 is 15 residues. Germline V lookup: CDR1 SGDLS, CDR2 YYNGEE. Trimming left V 3 bases short and J 8 bases short, with 15 bases between. CDR3 nucleotides: TGTGCCAGCAGCGCCACATTAGACGGGGATTCACCCCTCCACTTT. It codes for CASSATLDGDSPLHF.

The rearrangement joins TRBV5-4 to TRBJ2-3; 10 nucleotides line up with TRBD2. Germline loops: CDR1 SGHNT, CDR2 YYREEE (reference sequence). V lost 2 bases and J lost 3; bases outside the gene matches: 3. The CDR3 covers 15 residues. The CDR3 here is CASSLSGRGTDTQYF. CDR3 in DNA: TGTGCCAGCAGCTTAAGCGGGAGGGGGACAGATACGCAGTATTTT.

The V gene is TRBV18, the J gene TRBJ1-4, with D unresolved. CDR1 is KGHSH, CDR2 LQKENI, per germline. The CDR3 contains 15 residues. The ends were cut back, 0 bases at V and 3 bases at J, with 8 bases in the middle. CDR3 DNA sequence: TGTGCCAGCTCACCACCATCCGCACCTAATGAAAAACTGTTTTTT. Protein: CASSPPSAPNEKLFF.

This rearrangement joins TRBV5-4 to TRBJ2-2; D remains ambiguous. CDR1 is SGHNT and CDR2 is YYREEE in the germline V gene (reference sequence). Trimming stripped 1 base from V and 1 base from J, with 8 bases between. The CDR3 contains 15 residues. The CDR3 region has the DNA TGTGCCAGCAGCTTGTTCAATTGGAACACCGGGGAGCTGTTTTTT. Translating it yields CASSLFNWNTGELFF.

This chain joins TRBV6-5 and TRBJ1-6; TRBD1 might be the D (5 bases). This CDR3 has 15 amino acids. Trimming stripped 6 bases from V and 7 bases from J, with 16 bases between. Germline-derived CDR1 and CDR2 are MNHEY and SVGAGI. The CDR3 DNA sequence: TGTGCCAGCAGCTTTTCGGGGCAGGGAAATTCACCCCTCCACTTT. It specifies CASSFSGQGNSPLHF.

This chain links TRBV15 with TRBJ1-2; D is uncertain. The CDR3 runs to 14 residues. Germline V lookup: CDR1 LNHNV, CDR2 YYDKDF (reference sequence). Trimming shortened V by 3 bases and J by 4 bases, and 12 bases separated the two germline ends. The CDR3 loop reads CATSSHRGPYGYTF. CDR3 bases: TGTGCCACCAGCAGTCACCGGGGTCCCTATGGCTACACCTTC.

The chain links TRBV5-1 to TRBJ1-1; 10 bases are a match to TRBD1. The ends lost 4 bases at V and 5 bases at J; junction bases unmatched: 8. Germline assignment: CDR1 SGHRS and CDR2 YFSETQ. CDR3 length: 15 residues. The CDR3 DNA is TGCGCCAGCAGCCCCGGAATGGACAGGGGGACTGAAGCTTTCTTT. This gives the protein CASSPGMDRGTEAFF.

The chain is built from TRBV19 and TRBJ1-1; D might be TRBD1 (5 bases). With 5 bases removed from V and 5 bases from J, the gap between germline ends came to 12 bases. The CDR3 extends over 13 amino acids. Germline V lookup: CDR1 LNHDA, CDR2 SQIVND (reference sequence). The CDR3 nucleotides read TGTGCCAGTAGTCTCGAGCGGGGGACTGAAGCTTTCTTT. Amino acid sequence: CASSLERGTEAFF.

This chain joins TRBV5-1 and TRBJ1-3; possibly TRBD1 for D (5 bases). V was shortened by 3 bases and J by 1 base, with 11 bases between the two germline ends. The CDR3 is made up of 15 amino acids. From germline, CDR1 is SGHRS and CDR2 YFSETQ. CDR3 coding DNA: TGCGCCAGCAGCTCGGCTGCAGGGTCTGGAAACACCATATATTTT. Protein sequence: CASSSAAGSGNTIYF.

The V gene is TRBV16, the J gene TRBJ1-5; 8 bases align to TRBD1. Germline V gives CDR1 KGHSY, CDR2 FQNENV. Trimming removed 1 base from V and 2 bases from J; junction bases left unmatched: 7. This CDR3 spans 17 amino acids. The CDR3 sequence: CASSQFSGGPGNQPQHF. The CDR3, as DNA: TGTGCCAGCAGCCAATTTTCAGGGGGCCCTGGCAATCAGCCCCAGCATTTT.

This clone has a handful of counts. J is TRBJ2-5 and V is TRBV4-3; the D gene could be TRBD1 or TRBD2 (5 bases each). V gave up 4 bases and J gave up 3 bases, with 12 bases separating them. CDR1 is LGHNA, CDR2 YSLEER, per germline. The CDR3 has 14 amino acids. The CDR3 DNA follows: TGCGCCAGCAGCCTCCAACGAGGGGAAGAGACCCAGTACTTC. Encoded protein: CASSLQRGEETQYF.

This clone was counted between two and nine times. This chain connects TRBV2 to TRBJ1-1, with D possibly TRBD1 on 5 matching bases. The V end was cut by 3 bases, the J end by 0 bases, with 8 bases between. The CDR3 runs 14 residues. CDR1 and CDR2 (germline): SNHLY, FYNNEI. The CDR3 nucleotides are TGTGCCAGCAGTGAGCAGGGCATGAACACTGAAGCTTTCTTT. Amino acid sequence: CASSEQGMNTEAFF.

This clone was picked up one time. The rearrangement links TRBV4-2 to TRBJ1-2; no firm D call. Trimming removed 0 bases at V and 1 base at J, with 9 bases between. The CDR3 covers 15 residues. Germline lookup yields CDR1 LGHNA and CDR2 YNFKEQ. In nucleotides, the CDR3 is TGTGCCAGCAGCCAAGATCTGACGGGTAACTATGGCTACACCTTC. Translation gives CASSQDLTGNYGYTF.